The sequence of this T cell receptor (beta chain) was determined in a study of regulatory T cells in long-lasting Graves disease. The time point is: newly diagnosed GD, antithyroid drugs for less than 3 months. Researchers made the TCR library from RNA that was extracted from PBMCs. This CDR3 region has 16 residues. Germline-derived CDR1 and CDR2 are KGHDR and SFDVKD. The V gene end was trimmed by 3 bases and the J gene end by 1 base; junction bases not matched to a gene: 4. This clonotype was detected ten times or more. To make TCR beta libraries, researchers used iRepertoire HTBI primers and Arm-PCR of CDR3 regions. MiXCR, applied by TCRdb to the multiplex PCR reads, yields one record per CDR3 protein. The profile shows about 540,000 distinct CDR3 sequences, roughly 14% of them singletons. These same records also appear under a second study, on T cells in Graves' hyperthyroidism and ophthalmopathy.

The sequence came from a man in his thirties or forties with Graves disease. The sequences come from peripheral blood mononuclear cells (PBMCs), collected at new diagnosis, from a patient treated with antithyroid drugs. The chain has TRBV24-1 and TRBJ2-2; 7 bases are shared with TRBD2. The DNA for the CDR3 is TGTGCCACCAGTGATCCTAAGCGGGAGAACACCGGGGAGCTGTTTTTT. Translated: CATSDPKRENTGELFF.